The 8 T cell receptor beta chains reported below all come from one sample, sequenced in a study of T-cell reconstitution after alpha-beta-depleted transplantation in children. The authors prepared the TCRbeta library with unique molecular identifiers. TCRdb re-called the PCR reads with MiXCR, one entry per CDR3 protein. The table lists nearly 550,000 distinct CDR3 sequences, 18% of them singletons. The sample here was PBMCs from the stem cell graft donor, taken from the stem cell graft. These receptor sequences come from a human donor who donated a stem cell graft to a child with acute lymphoblastic leukemia.

CDR3: CASSRGGFDYEQYF. Here the CDR3 DNA reads TGCGCCAGCAGCCGCGGGGGTTTTGATTACGAGCAGTACTTC. J is TRBJ2-7 and V is TRBV5-1; TRBD2 matches 7 bases. The CDR3 extends over 14 amino acids. V trimming: 4 bases; J trimming: 4 bases; junction bases outside the gene matches: 8. Germline lookup yields CDR1 SGHRS and CDR2 YFSETQ.

The chain's CDR3 is CASSLTSSGELFF. Written as DNA, the CDR3 is TGTGCCAGCTCGCTGACTAGCTCCGGGGAGCTGTTTTTT. This rearrangement joins TRBV18 to TRBJ2-2; 7 bases fit TRBD2. This CDR3 is 13 amino acids long. The germline V gene encodes CDR1 KGHSH and CDR2 LQKENI. V lost 6 bases to trimming and J lost 6 bases; unmatched junction nucleotides: 4.

On this clonotype itself: An end of the junction differs from the germline gene, which may be a read error. The V gene is TRBV18, the J gene TRBJ2-3, with D perhaps matching TRBD2 (5 bases). This CDR3 comprises 11 residues. CDR1 and CDR2 from the germline V gene are KGHSH and LQKENI. The DNA for the CDR3 is TGTGCCAGCACACCGGGAAATACGCAGTATTTT. Protein product: CASTPGNTQYF.

The CDR3 loop reads CASSPFDRVRNTEAFF. The CDR3 nucleotides are TGTGCCAGCTCACCTTTCGACAGGGTGCGGAACACTGAAGCTTTCTTT. The rearrangement uses TRBV18 and TRBJ1-1, with TRBD1 matching over 7 bases. V lost 3 bases to trimming and J lost 1 base; unmatched junction nucleotides: 8. The CDR3 contains 16 residues. Germline V lookup: CDR1 KGHSH, CDR2 LQKENI.

The chain uses TRBV7-6 and TRBJ2-7; possible D gene TRBD2, 7 bases. The V gene's germline CDR1 is SGHVS and CDR2 FNYEAQ. Trimming pared 3 bases from V and 2 bases from J, leaving 17 bases between. CDR3 size: 16 residues. The CDR3 sequence: CASSLGGARGTYEQYF. For the CDR3, the DNA is TGTGCCAGCAGCTTGGGGGGGGCCAGGGGAACCTACGAGCAGTACTTC.

The chain couples TRBV30 to TRBJ1-1; 8 nucleotides line up with TRBD1. Germline V gives CDR1 GTSNPN, CDR2 SVGIG (reference sequence). This CDR3 has 11 residues. Trimming at V came to 1 base and at J to 11 bases, leaving 3 bases not matched to a gene. The CDR3 region is CAWSGDRSAFF. The CDR3 region has the DNA TGTGCCTGGAGTGGGGACAGGTCGGCTTTCTTT.

This clonotype has only a few counts. The V gene is TRBV7-3, the J gene TRBJ1-5; unclear D gene. CDR3 size: 15 residues. The germline V and J ends were trimmed by 0 bases and 4 bases, with 10 bases remaining between them. CDR1 is SGHTA, CDR2 FQGTGA, per germline. The CDR3 DNA is TGTGCCAGCAGCTTAACGAGAACTGCGAATCAGCCCCAGCATTTT. As protein: CASSLTRTANQPQHF. The full variable domain, completed using reference TRBV7-3 and TRBJ1-5, is GAGVSQTPSNKVTEKGKYVELRCDPISGHTALYWYRQSLGQGPEFLIYFQGTGAADDSGLPNDRFFAVRPEGSVSTLKIQRTERGDSAVYLCASSLTRTANQPQHFGDGTRLSIL.

The chain couples TRBV6-1 to TRBJ2-5; possibly TRBD2 for D (5 bases). Per germline, CDR1 MNHNS and CDR2 SASEGT. CDR3 length equals 11 residues. The V end lost 5 bases, the J end lost 5 bases, and 6 bases lay between the germline ends. CDR3 amino acids: CASSTGETQYF. CDR3 coding DNA: TGTGCCAGCAGTACGGGGGAGACCCAGTACTTC.